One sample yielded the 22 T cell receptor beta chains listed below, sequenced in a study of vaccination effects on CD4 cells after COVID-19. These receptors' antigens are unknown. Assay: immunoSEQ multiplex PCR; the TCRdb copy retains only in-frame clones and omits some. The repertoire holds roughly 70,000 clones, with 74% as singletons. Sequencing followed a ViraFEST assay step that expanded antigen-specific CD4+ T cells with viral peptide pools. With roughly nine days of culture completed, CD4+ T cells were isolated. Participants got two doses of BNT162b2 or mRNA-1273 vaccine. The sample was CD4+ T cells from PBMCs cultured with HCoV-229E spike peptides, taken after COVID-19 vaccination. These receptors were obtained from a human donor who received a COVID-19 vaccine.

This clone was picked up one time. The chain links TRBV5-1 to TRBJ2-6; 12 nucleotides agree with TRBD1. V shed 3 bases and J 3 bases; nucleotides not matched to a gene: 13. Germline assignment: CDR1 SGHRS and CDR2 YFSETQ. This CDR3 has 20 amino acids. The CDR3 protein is CASSYPRDRGHPLGANVLTF. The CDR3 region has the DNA TGCGCCAGCAGCTACCCGCGGGACAGGGGGCATCCACTTGGGGCCAACGTCCTGACTTTC.

The CDR3 DNA sequence: TGTGCCAGCTCACCACCGGATCAGCGGGAATGGCAGTACTTC. The encoded protein is CASSPPDQREWQYF. The V call is TRBV18, the J call TRBJ2-4; 7 bases fit TRBD2. The germline CDR1 and CDR2 sequences are KGHSH and LQKENI. The V and J ends lost 0 bases and 13 bases, in that order; junction bases with no gene match: 9. This CDR3 has 14 residues. The full variable domain, in which reference TRBV18 and TRBJ2-4 provide the parts outside the CDR3, is NAGVMQNPRHLVRRRGQEARLRCSPMKGHSHVYWYRQLPEEGLKFMVYLQKENIIDESGMPKERFSAEFPKEGPSILRIQQVVRGDSAAYFCASSPPDQREWQYFGAGTRLSVL.

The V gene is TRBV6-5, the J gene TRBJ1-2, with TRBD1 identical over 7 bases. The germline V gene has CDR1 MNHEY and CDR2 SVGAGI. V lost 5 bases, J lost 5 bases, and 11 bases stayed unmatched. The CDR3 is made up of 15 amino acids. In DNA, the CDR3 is TGTGCCAGCAGTAAATACCGGGACAGATCATATGGCTACACCTTC. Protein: CASSKYRDRSYGYTF.

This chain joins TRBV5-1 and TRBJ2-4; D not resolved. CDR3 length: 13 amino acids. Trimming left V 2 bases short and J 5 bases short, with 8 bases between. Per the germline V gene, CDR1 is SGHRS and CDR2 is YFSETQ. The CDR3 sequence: CASSFFTENIQYF. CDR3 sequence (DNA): TGCGCCAGCAGCTTCTTTACAGAAAACATTCAGTACTTC.

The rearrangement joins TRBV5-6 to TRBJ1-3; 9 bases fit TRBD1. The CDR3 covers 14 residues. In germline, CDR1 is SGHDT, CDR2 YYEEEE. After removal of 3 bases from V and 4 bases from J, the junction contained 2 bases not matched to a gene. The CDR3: CASSYRGPGNTIYF. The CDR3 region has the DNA TGTGCCAGCAGCTACAGGGGGCCCGGAAACACCATATATTTT. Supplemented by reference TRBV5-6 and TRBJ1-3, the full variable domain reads DAGVTQSPTHLIKTRGQQVTLRCSPKSGHDTVSWYQQALGQGPQFIFQYYEEEERQRGNFPDRFSGHQFPNYSSELNVNALLLGDSALYLCASSYRGPGNTIYFGEGSWLTVV.

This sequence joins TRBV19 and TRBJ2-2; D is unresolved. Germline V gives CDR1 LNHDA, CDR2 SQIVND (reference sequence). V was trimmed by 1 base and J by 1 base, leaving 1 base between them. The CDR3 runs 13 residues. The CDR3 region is CASSIVNTGELFF. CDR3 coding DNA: TGTGCCAGTAGTATAGTGAACACCGGGGAGCTGTTTTTT.

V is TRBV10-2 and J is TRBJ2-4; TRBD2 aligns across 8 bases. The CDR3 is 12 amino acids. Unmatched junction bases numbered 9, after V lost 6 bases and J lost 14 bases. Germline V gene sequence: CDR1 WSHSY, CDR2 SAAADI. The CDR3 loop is CASRSGLGVKYF. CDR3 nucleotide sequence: TGCGCCAGCAGGTCGGGACTAGGGGTCAAGTACTTC.

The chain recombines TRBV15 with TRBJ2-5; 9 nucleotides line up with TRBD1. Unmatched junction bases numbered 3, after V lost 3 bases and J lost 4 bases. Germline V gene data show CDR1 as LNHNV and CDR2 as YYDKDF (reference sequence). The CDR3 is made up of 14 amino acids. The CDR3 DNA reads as TGTGCCACCAGCAGGGGACAGGGAAGAGAGACCCAGTACTTC. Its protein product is CATSRGQGRETQYF. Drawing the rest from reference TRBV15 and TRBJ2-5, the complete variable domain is DAMVIQNPRYQVTQFGKPVTLSCSQTLNHNVMYWYQQKSSQAPKLLFHYYDKDFNNEADTPDNFQSRRPNTSFCFLDIRSPGLGDTAMYLCATSRGQGRETQYFGPGTRLLVL.

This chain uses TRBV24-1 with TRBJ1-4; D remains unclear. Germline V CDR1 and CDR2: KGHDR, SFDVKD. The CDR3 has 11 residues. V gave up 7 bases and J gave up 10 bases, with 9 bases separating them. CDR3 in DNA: TGTGCCACCAGAAGGGAGGGAAAACTGTTTTTT. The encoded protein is CATRREGKLFF.

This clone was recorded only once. CDR3 DNA: TGTGCCAGCAGTTACCGGCAGGGAGCCAAAAACATTCAGTACTTC. It is translated as CASSYRQGAKNIQYF. The rearrangement joins TRBV6-2 or TRBV6-3 to TRBJ2-4; TRBD1 might be the D (5 bases). This CDR3 is 15 amino acids long. Germline CDR1 MNHEY, CDR2 SVGEGT. With 2 bases removed from V and 0 bases from J, the gap between germline ends came to 8 bases.

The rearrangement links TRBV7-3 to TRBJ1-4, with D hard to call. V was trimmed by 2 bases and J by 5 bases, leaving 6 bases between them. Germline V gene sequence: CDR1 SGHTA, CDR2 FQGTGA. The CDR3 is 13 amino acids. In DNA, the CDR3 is TGTGCCAGCAGCTTAGGGGTAAATGAAAAACTGTTTTTT. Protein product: CASSLGVNEKLFF.

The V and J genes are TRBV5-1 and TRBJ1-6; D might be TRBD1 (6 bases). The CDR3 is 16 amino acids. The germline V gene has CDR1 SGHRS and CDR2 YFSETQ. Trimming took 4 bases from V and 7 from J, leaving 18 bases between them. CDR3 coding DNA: TGCGCCAGCAGCCTTGGAGGACAGTCGCCGAATTCACCCCTCCACTTT. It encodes CASSLGGQSPNSPLHF.

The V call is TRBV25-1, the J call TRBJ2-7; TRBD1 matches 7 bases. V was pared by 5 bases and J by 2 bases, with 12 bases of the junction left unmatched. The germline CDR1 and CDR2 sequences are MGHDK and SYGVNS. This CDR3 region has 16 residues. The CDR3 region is CASSYQLRTGAYEQYV. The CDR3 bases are TGTGCCAGCAGTTATCAACTCAGGACAGGAGCCTACGAGCAGTACGTC.

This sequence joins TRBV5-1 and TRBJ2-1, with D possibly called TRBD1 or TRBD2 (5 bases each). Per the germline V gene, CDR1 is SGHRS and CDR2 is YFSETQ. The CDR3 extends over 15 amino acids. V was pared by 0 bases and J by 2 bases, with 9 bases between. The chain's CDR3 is CASSLEVGPYNEQFF. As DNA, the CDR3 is TGCGCCAGCAGCTTGGAGGTGGGACCCTACAATGAGCAGTTCTTC.

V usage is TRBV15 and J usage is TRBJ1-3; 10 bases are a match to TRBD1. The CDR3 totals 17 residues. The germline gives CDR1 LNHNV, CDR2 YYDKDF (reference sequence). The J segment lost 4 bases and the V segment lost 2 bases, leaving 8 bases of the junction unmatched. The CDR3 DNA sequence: TGTGCCACCAGCAGACTTGGGACAGGGGATGCGGGAAACACCATATATTTT. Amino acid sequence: CATSRLGTGDAGNTIYF. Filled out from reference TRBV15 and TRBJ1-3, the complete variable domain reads DAMVIQNPRYQVTQFGKPVTLSCSQTLNHNVMYWYQQKSSQAPKLLFHYYDKDFNNEADTPDNFQSRRPNTSFCFLDIRSPGLGDTAMYLCATSRLGTGDAGNTIYFGEGSWLTVV.

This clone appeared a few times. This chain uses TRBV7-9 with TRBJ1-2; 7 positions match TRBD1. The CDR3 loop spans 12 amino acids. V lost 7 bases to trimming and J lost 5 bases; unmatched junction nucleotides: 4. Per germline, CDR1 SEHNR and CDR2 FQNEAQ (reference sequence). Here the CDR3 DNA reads TGTGCCAGCACGGGCAGGGGGTATGGCTACACCTTC. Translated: CASTGRGYGYTF.

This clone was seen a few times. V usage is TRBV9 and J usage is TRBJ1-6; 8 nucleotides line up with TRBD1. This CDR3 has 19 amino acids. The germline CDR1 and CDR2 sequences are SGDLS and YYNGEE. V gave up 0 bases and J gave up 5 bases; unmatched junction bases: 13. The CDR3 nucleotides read TGTGCCAGCAGCGTAGGATCAGTGACAGGGGATTCTGATAATTCACCCCTCCACTTT. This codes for CASSVGSVTGDSDNSPLHF.

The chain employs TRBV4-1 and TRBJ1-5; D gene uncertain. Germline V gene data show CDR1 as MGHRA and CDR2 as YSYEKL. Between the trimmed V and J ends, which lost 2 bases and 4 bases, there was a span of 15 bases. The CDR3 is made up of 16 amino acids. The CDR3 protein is CASSQTPMDRNQPQHF. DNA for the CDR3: TGCGCCAGCAGCCAAACCCCAATGGACCGTAATCAGCCCCAGCATTTT.

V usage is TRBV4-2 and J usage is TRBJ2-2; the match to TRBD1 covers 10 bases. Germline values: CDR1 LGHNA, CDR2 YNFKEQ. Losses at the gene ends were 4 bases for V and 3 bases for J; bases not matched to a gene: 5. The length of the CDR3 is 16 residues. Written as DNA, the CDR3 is TGTGCCAGCAGCCTGACAGGGGGCCCGTACACCGGGGAGCTGTTTTTT. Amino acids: CASSLTGGPYTGELFF.

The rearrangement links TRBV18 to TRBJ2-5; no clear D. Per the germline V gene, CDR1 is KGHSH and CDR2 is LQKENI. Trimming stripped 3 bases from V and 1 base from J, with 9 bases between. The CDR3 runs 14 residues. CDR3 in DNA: TGTGCCAGCTCACCCCTAGATCGCCAAGAGACCCAGTACTTC. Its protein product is CASSPLDRQETQYF.

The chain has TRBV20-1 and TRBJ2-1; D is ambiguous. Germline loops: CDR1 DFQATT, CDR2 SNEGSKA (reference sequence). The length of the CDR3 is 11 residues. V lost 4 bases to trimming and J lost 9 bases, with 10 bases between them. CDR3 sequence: CSAKGPREQFF. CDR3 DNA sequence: TGCAGTGCTAAAGGCCCACGTGAGCAGTTCTTC.

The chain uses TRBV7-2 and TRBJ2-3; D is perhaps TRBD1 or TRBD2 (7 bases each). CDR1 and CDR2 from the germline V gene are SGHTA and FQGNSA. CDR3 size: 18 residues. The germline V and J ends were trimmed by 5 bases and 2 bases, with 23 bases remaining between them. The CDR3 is CASSRPRGGSSYTDTQYF. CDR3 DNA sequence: TGTGCCAGCAGCCGCCCCAGGGGGGGAAGTTCTTACACAGATACGCAGTATTTT.